Listed below are T cell receptor beta chains from one sample, sequenced in a study of T cell responses to AZD1222 COVID-19 vaccine. Measured with immunoSEQ multiplex PCR; TCRdb has only the in-frame clones, and not every one. The table has about 92,000 clones, around nine tenths seen once. Material: peripheral blood, obtained on day 0 of MenACWY control vaccination. Every receptor here comes from an adult in good health. The conserved cysteine and the conserved F or W are not part of the CDR3 here. Fields, in order: V gene, clone size, CDR3 protein. Rows may omit the clone size; those that give it use once, few, many or a size class.

TRBV7-2,NA,ASSLPESADTQY
TRBV7-9,once,ASSLGLANSPLH
TRBV5-5,NA,ASRLQGAEAF
TRBV6-4,NA,ASSDSQGDTQY
TRBV9,NA,ASSLAGTPGELF
TRBV7-2,NA,ASSYSGTGGYEQY
TRBV19,NA,ASSKGGTGELF
TRBV19,NA,ASSILNTNEQF
TRBV6-5,NA,ASSYFGTGTAGTQY
TRBV19,NA,ASSVTRGDEQF
TRBV7-2,few,ASSSGFGGATGELF
TRBV28,NA,ASSSPATNEKLF
TRBV4-3,NA,ASSQNSFSGGPEQF
TRBV7-8,NA,ASSREGTGAYNEQF
TRBV6-2/TRBV6-3,NA,ASSRTLSGQGTDGYT
TRBV3-1/TRBV3-2,NA,ASSLSGGAERPQH
TRBV9,NA,ASSLLPDGQAF
TRBV10-3,NA,AIRADSFYGYT
TRBV7-8,NA,ASSPGFRGYT
TRBV14,NA,ASSQAGGIGTY
TRBV14,NA,ASSHPRDRGKQPQH
TRBV3-1/TRBV3-2,NA,ASSQVASGGPRETQY